The sequence of this TCR beta chain was determined in a study of shared T cell receptors in the human thymus. Repertoires were generated with immunoSEQ multiplex PCR, while TCRdb's copy carries only in-frame clones and drops some. Of 540,000 or so clones detected, 75% to 80% appear once; the ten largest clones hold about 0.012%. Germline-derived CDR1 and CDR2 are SGHDT and YYEEEE. The trim removed 2 bases at V and 6 bases at J, leaving 9 bases unmatched. The CDR3 contains 16 residues. In addition, the sample was reused for a study of human thymus T cells. In that study: Corrective heart surgery yielded resections, and these provided the thymus tissue. Thymic and blood repertoires appeared to display a bias in their usage of V and J genes. Unrelated individuals were reported by related research to share highly overlapping thymic repertoires.

Sequenced: thymocytes. The rearrangement uses TRBV5-6 and TRBJ2-2; the match to TRBD2 covers 8 bases. This sequence was found in a boy in the first two years of life with a congenital heart defect. The CDR3 here is CASSFGLALLAGELFF. The CDR3 DNA is TGTGCCAGCAGCTTCGGACTAGCCCTGTTGGCCGGGGAGCTGTTTTTT. The full variable domain, its missing parts supplied by reference TRBV5-6 and TRBJ2-2, is DAGVTQSPTHLIKTRGQQVTLRCSPKSGHDTVSWYQQALGQGPQFIFQYYEEEERQRGNFPDRFSGHQFPNYSSELNVNALLLGDSALYLCASSFGLALLAGELFFGEGSRLTVL.